This TCR beta chain was captured in a study of blood T cells in healthy people across ages. Findings of the study overall: Greater diversity and more naive CD4+ cells were seen in long-lived donors than in aged donors.

The authors ran a second PCR of roughly 6 to 12 cycles using a sample-barcoded 5' primer and a J-beta primer mix. Each cDNA molecule received a tag from a template-switch adaptor that had 12 random nucleotides. TCRdb ran MiXCR on the 5' RACE reads and lists one entry per CDR3 protein. The sample has 800,000 to 900,000 distinct CDR3 sequences; around 62% are singletons. The CDR3 contains 17 residues. Trimming cost V 1 base and J 2 bases, with 18 bases left between them. Germline CDR1 and CDR2: MNHEY and SVGEGT. A remark on this clonotype: Its antigen is not identified.

V and J are TRBV6-2 or TRBV6-3 and TRBJ2-7; D remains ambiguous. This sequence originates from a man aged 25 to 40 in good health. The specimen was blood. CDR3 nucleotide sequence: TGTGCCAGCAGTTACTACGGGCGGACCACAATTACCTACGAGCAGTACTTC. This sequence encodes CASSYYGRTTITYEQYF.